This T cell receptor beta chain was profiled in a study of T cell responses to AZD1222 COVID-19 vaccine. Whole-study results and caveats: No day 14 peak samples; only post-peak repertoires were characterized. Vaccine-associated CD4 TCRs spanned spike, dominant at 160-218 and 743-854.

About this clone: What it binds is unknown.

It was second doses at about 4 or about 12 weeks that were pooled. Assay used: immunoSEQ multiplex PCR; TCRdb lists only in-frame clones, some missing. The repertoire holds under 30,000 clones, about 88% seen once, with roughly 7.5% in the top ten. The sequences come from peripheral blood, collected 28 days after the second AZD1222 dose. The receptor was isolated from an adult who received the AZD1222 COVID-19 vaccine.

This chain's CDR3 is CASSLLRGAATDTQYF. The CDR3 nucleotides are TGTGCCAGCAGCCTCCTTAGGGGTGCCGCCACAGATACGCAGTATTTT. The chain uses TRBV7-9 and TRBJ2-3; weak D call: TRBD1 (5 bases). Per germline, CDR1 SEHNR and CDR2 FQNEAQ (reference sequence). The CDR3 loop spans 16 amino acids. V gave up 5 bases and J gave up 2 bases, with 17 bases separating them.